The 2 T cell receptor beta chains in this list originate from one sample, sequenced in a study of OX40 agonist ivuxolimab in advanced cancers. Library preparation was by the immunoSEQ multiplex PCR assay. TCRdb took this table from immuneACCESS and kept in-frame rearrangements with V and J called. Such tables lack part of the clones; where checked against another copy, unresolved V genes explain under half of the gap, and the rest is unexplained. Within this sample are tens of thousands of clones, with 86% of them counted one time only. The ten largest clones take up 20% to 30% of the sample. Source: CD4+ or CD8+ T cells sorted from blood, taken in a trial of the OX40 agonist ivuxolimab. These receptor sequences come from an adult with an advanced solid tumor such as melanoma, head and neck, liver or kidney cancer.

The sample holds a few counts of this clone. J is TRBJ2-1 and V is TRBV7-2, with TRBD2 matching over 9 bases. The CDR3 sequence is 15 residues long. The trim removed 4 bases at V and 4 bases at J, leaving 5 bases unmatched. Per germline, CDR1 SGHTA and CDR2 FQGNSA. In DNA form, the CDR3 reads TGTGCCAGCAGCTATAGGGCGGGAGGGTACAATGAGCAGTTCTTC. Translating it yields CASSYRAGGYNEQFF.

About this clone: Other DNA sequences in this specimen translate into the identical CDR3. The chain uses TRBV5-1 and TRBJ2-1, with TRBD2 matching 8 bases. The CDR3 extends over 14 amino acids. Germline V gene data show CDR1 as SGHRS and CDR2 as YFSETQ. J lost 3 bases, V lost 1 base, and 0 bases had no gene match. The chain's CDR3 is CASSLSGGYNEQFF. CDR3 nucleotide sequence: TGCGCCAGCAGCTTGAGCGGGGGCTACAATGAGCAGTTCTTC.